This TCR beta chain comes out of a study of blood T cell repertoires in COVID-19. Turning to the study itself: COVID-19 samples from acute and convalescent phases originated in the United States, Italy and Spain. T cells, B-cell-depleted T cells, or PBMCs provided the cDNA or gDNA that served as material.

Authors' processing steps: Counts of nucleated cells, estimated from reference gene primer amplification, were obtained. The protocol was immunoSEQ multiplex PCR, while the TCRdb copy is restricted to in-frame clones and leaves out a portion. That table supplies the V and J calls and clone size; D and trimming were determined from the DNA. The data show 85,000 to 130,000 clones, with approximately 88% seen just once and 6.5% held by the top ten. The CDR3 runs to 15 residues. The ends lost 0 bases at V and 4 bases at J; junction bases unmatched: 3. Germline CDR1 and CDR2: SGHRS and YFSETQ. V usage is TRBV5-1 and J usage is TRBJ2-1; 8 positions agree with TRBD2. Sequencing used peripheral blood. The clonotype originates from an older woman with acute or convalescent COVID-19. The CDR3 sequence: CASSLAQREYNEQFF. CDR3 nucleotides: TGCGCCAGCAGCTTGGCCCAGCGGGAGTACAATGAGCAGTTCTTC.